What follows is one TCR beta chain and its context. Its antigen is currently unknown. V shed 3 bases, J shed 10 bases, and the junction held 12 bases outside the gene matches. The germline V gene encodes CDR1 SGHRS and CDR2 YFSETQ. The CDR3 consists of 14 residues. Only in-frame clones appear in the TCRdb table, and some are missing; sequencing was by immunoSEQ multiplex PCR. Of fewer than 70,000 clones listed, 70% to 80% were seen once; the top ten hold about 3.7%. The sample comes from a study of early stage breast cancer tumors. As for the study in general: The ER+/PR+/HER2- tumors included seven or eight ductal and a handful of lobular carcinomas.

General observations from the study: In 14 of 16 patients, blood comparison separated tumor from normal breast.

Sequenced material: blood. The V gene is TRBV5-1, the J gene TRBJ1-1, with 7 bases aligning to TRBD1. This TCR was recovered from a person aged 25 to 39 with breast cancer. This CDR3 is CASSSYRDSLPAFF. The CDR3 bases are TGCGCCAGCAGCTCATACCGGGACAGTTTGCCAGCTTTCTTT.